This is a list of T cell receptor beta chains from one sample in a study of T cell responses to AZD1222 COVID-19 vaccine. The repertoire was sequenced with immunoSEQ multiplex PCR; TCRdb's copy has only in-frame clones and lacks some. There are around 140,000 clones in the sample; over 85% occur only once, and roughly 5.6% lies in the top ten. This specimen was peripheral blood, taken on day 0 of AZD1222 vaccination. These receptors all stem from an adult in good health. Each CDR3 is given with its conserved first and last residue. The D gene is left open where the match is weak. The size entry is marked missing in some rows and otherwise reads once, few, many or a size class.

CDR3 length	J gene	clone size	D gene	V gene	CDR3 protein	CDR3 DNA
19	TRBJ1-1	-	-	TRBV21-1	CASSKYRGQSLSVNTEAFF	TGTGCCAGCAGCAAATATAGGGGACAGTCTCTTTCCGTGAACACTGAAGCTTTCTTT
16	TRBJ2-2	-	-	TRBV28	CASSDPQGRGTGELFF	TGTGCCAGCAGCGACCCCCAGGGGCGAGGTACCGGGGAGCTGTTTTTT
13	TRBJ2-2	-	-	TRBV20-1	CSASPPSTGELFF	TGCAGTGCTAGTCCGCCGAGCACCGGGGAGCTGTTTTTT
16	TRBJ1-2	-	-	TRBV29-1	CSVFGGGQGWNYGYTF	TGCAGCGTTTTTGGCGGAGGGCAGGGCTGGAACTATGGCTACACCTTC
12	TRBJ1-2	-	-	TRBV7-3	CASSSGWGGYTF	TGTGCCAGCAGCTCGGGATGGGGAGGCTACACCTTC
17	TRBJ2-6	-	-	TRBV30	CAWKERVALSGANVLTF	TGTGCCTGGAAAGAACGGGTGGCCCTCTCTGGGGCCAACGTCCTGACTTTC
14	TRBJ2-7	-	-	TRBV6-2/TRBV6-3	CASSYNGGHYEQYF	TGTGCCAGCAGTTATAACGGGGGGCACTACGAGCAGTACTTC
16	TRBJ2-3	once	TRBD1	TRBV5-1	CASSLVSGGYTDTQYF	TGCGCCAGCAGCTTGGTTTCAGGGGGCTACACAGATACGCAGTATTTT
16	TRBJ2-2	once	TRBD1	TRBV24-1	CATSDPTGRNTGELFF	TGTGCCACCAGTGATCCGACAGGGCGGAACACCGGGGAGCTGTTTTTT
13	TRBJ2-7	-	-	TRBV6-5	CASSNGVPYEQYF	TGTGCCAGCAGCAACGGTGTTCCCTACGAGCAGTACTTC
14	TRBJ1-2	-	TRBD1	TRBV18	CASSPSAGGYGYTF	TGTGCCAGCTCACCATCGGCAGGGGGCTATGGCTACACCTTC
17	TRBJ1-3	-	-	TRBV6-1	CASSVNRGFSSGNTIYF	TGTGCCAGCAGTGTAAATCGGGGCTTTTCCTCTGGAAACACCATATATTTT
15	TRBJ2-1	-	-	TRBV15	CATSRGREFYNEQFF	TGTGCCACCAGCAGAGGGAGGGAGTTTTACAATGAGCAGTTCTTC
14	TRBJ2-7	-	-	TRBV18	CASSQTGRAYEQYF	TGTGCCAGCTCACAGACAGGGAGGGCCTACGAGCAGTACTTC
18	TRBJ2-2	-	-	TRBV28	CASSLGTTGKPNTGELFF	TGTGCCAGCAGTTTGGGCACGACAGGAAAACCGAACACCGGGGAGCTGTTTTTT
16	TRBJ2-5	-	TRBD2	TRBV5-1	CASSPLAASGGETQYF	TGCGCCAGCAGCCCTCTAGCGGCCAGTGGGGGGGAGACCCAGTACTTC
12	TRBJ1-4	-	-	TRBV19	CASNPGGEKLFF	TGTGCCAGTAATCCCGGTGGTGAAAAACTGTTTTTT
15	TRBJ1-5	-	-	TRBV3-1/TRBV3-2	CASRYAFWGPQPQHF	TGTGCCAGCAGATACGCTTTTTGGGGGCCTCAGCCCCAGCATTTT
13	TRBJ1-5	once	-	TRBV27	CASSLSGGQPQHF	TGTGCCAGCAGTTTAAGCGGAGGTCAGCCCCAGCATTTT
15	TRBJ1-5	-	TRBD1	TRBV18	CASSQGTGQRQPQHF	TGTGCCAGCTCACAAGGGACAGGTCAACGGCAGCCCCAGCATTTT
17	TRBJ2-1	-	-	TRBV2	CASNEQPGIPPYNEQFF	TGTGCCAGCAACGAACAACCCGGGATACCCCCTTACAATGAGCAGTTCTTC
11	TRBJ2-3	-	-	TRBV20-1	CSAPAGRAQYF	TGCAGTGCACCCGCGGGGCGGGCGCAGTATTTT
15	TRBJ2-1	-	-	TRBV7-9	CASSLGTAPSNEQFF	TGTGCCAGCAGCTTAGGGACAGCTCCTTCCAATGAGCAGTTCTTC
12	TRBJ1-1	-	-	TRBV30	CAWSSENTEAFF	TGTGCCTGGAGCTCGGAGAACACTGAAGCTTTCTTT
14	TRBJ2-1	-	-	TRBV2	CATGPGGFYNEQFF	TGTGCCACTGGACCCGGGGGCTTCTACAATGAGCAGTTCTTC
14	TRBJ1-3	-	-	TRBV7-5	CARSREGYGNTIYF	TGTGCCAGAAGCCGAGAGGGGTATGGAAACACCATATATTTT
14	TRBJ2-3	-	-	TRBV6-5	CASSLGRDTDTQYF	TGTGCCAGCAGTTTAGGCAGGGACACAGATACGCAGTATTTT
13	TRBJ2-1	-	-	TRBV19	CASSMDSRNEQFF	TGTGCCAGTAGTATGGATTCCCGCAATGAGCAGTTCTTC
14	TRBJ2-5	-	-	TRBV11-2	CASSAIRGVETQYF	TGTGCCAGCAGCGCGATTAGGGGGGTTGAGACCCAGTACTTC
16	TRBJ2-7	-	TRBD1	TRBV30	CAWRQGNDRVRNEQYF	TGTGCCTGGAGGCAGGGAAACGACAGGGTGAGGAACGAGCAGTACTTC
12	TRBJ2-5	-	-	TRBV4-2	CASSQDQETQYF	TGTGCCAGCAGCCAAGATCAGGAGACCCAGTACTTC
14	TRBJ1-5	-	-	TRBV28	CASNWGRGNQPQHF	TGTGCCAGCAACTGGGGGCGGGGAAATCAGCCCCAGCATTTT
14	TRBJ1-6	-	-	TRBV5-1	CASNIGGVYSPLHF	TGCGCCAGCAACATCGGGGGGGTTTATTCACCCCTCCACTTT
16	TRBJ2-1	-	TRBD2	TRBV5-4	CASSPRRGGRYNEQFF	TGTGCCAGCAGCCCACGGCGGGGGGGCCGATACAATGAGCAGTTCTTC
16	TRBJ1-6	-	-	TRBV6-5	CASSYSGAGANSPLHF	TGTGCCAGCAGTTACTCAGGCGCAGGGGCTAATTCACCCCTCCACTTT
16	TRBJ1-1	-	TRBD1	TRBV27	CASIGVIGTAGTEAFF	TGTGCCAGCATAGGCGTGATAGGGACAGCGGGGACTGAAGCTTTCTTT
14	TRBJ2-3	-	-	TRBV2	CASSAGVTSSTQYF	TGTGCCAGCTCAGCCGGGGTAACATCAAGTACGCAGTATTTT
19	TRBJ2-1	-	TRBD1	TRBV7-6	CASSLIGIYGTGNRNEQFF	TGTGCCAGCAGCTTAATTGGGATATACGGGACAGGAAATCGCAATGAGCAGTTCTTC
16	TRBJ1-1	-	-	TRBV30	CAWRGGRVQTNTEAFF	TGTGCCTGGAGGGGGGGGAGGGTACAAACGAACACTGAAGCTTTCTTT
15	TRBJ2-7	-	-	TRBV27	CASSIEFGTGDEQYF	TGTGCCAGCAGTATCGAGTTTGGGACCGGCGACGAGCAGTACTTC
16	TRBJ2-1	once	-	TRBV7-3	CASSPNRDNPYNEQFF	TGTGCCAGCAGCCCAAACCGGGACAACCCCTACAATGAGCAGTTCTTC
16	TRBJ2-3	-	TRBD2	TRBV7-2	CASSRVAGGLGDTQYF	TGTGCCAGCAGCCGGGTAGCGGGAGGGTTGGGAGATACGCAGTATTTT
16	TRBJ2-7	-	TRBD2	TRBV11-2	CASSPVSGTSYYEQYF	TGTGCCAGCAGCCCCGTTAGTGGGACTAGTTACTACGAGCAGTACTTC
18	TRBJ2-2	-	-	TRBV12-5	CASGLKTPVPHNTGELFF	TGTGCTAGTGGTTTGAAAACGCCGGTTCCCCACAACACCGGGGAGCTGTTTTTT
14	TRBJ2-1	-	-	TRBV7-9	CASSLGEGGNEQFF	TGTGCCAGCAGCTTAGGGGAAGGGGGCAATGAGCAGTTCTTC
13	TRBJ1-1	-	-	TRBV3-1/TRBV3-2	CASSHTDSLEAFF	TGTGCCAGCAGCCACACGGACAGCCTTGAAGCTTTCTTT